Listed below are T cell receptor beta chains from one sample, sequenced in a study of CD8 T cells in ankylosing spondylitis. TCRdb recomputed calls from the 5' RACE reads with MiXCR, one row per CDR3 protein. The data contain 45,000 or so distinct CDR3 sequences, approximately 11% of them singletons. The specimen sequenced was blood, either unsorted or a sorted T cell fraction (not recorded which). Receptor source: a male donor with ankylosing spondylitis or in good health (not recorded which). Each CDR3 is given with its conserved first and last residue. D genes are given only for firm matches. For some rows the clone size is stated as once, few or many, or as a class when expanded; others skip it.

J gene: TRBJ1-5
V gene: TRBV2
D gene: .
clone size: few
CDR3 DNA: TGTGCCAGCAGTATGGAAGTTGGACAGCCCCAGCATTTT
CDR3 protein: CASSMEVGQPQHF

J gene: TRBJ1-2
V gene: TRBV7-2
D gene: TRBD1
clone size: large
CDR3 DNA: TGTGCCAGCAGCGAGACCGGGACAGGGTACTATGGCTACACCTTC
CDR3 protein: CASSETGTGYYGYTF

J gene: TRBJ1-3
V gene: TRBV7-2
D gene: .
clone size: few
CDR3 DNA: TGTGCCAGCAGCTTAGTAGCTACCTCTGGAAACACCATATATTTT
CDR3 protein: CASSLVATSGNTIYF

J gene: TRBJ2-1
V gene: TRBV12-3/TRBV12-4
D gene: .
clone size: many
CDR3 DNA: TGTGCCAGCAGTTCCCGGGGCTACAATGAGCAGTTCTTC
CDR3 protein: CASSSRGYNEQFF

J gene: TRBJ1-5
V gene: TRBV27
D gene: .
clone size: few
CDR3 DNA: TGTGCCAGCAGTTCCCAGACAGACTTTTATAGCAATCAGCCCCAGCATTTT
CDR3 protein: CASSSQTDFYSNQPQHF

J gene: TRBJ2-5
V gene: TRBV28
D gene: TRBD2
clone size: many
CDR3 DNA: TGTGCCAGCAGTACGAGCGGGGTGCTTGAGACCCAGTACTTC
CDR3 protein: CASSTSGVLETQYF

J gene: TRBJ2-7
V gene: TRBV5-1
D gene: .
clone size: many
CDR3 DNA: TGCGCCAGCAGCTTGACTATGGACACAATTTACGAGCAGTACTTC
CDR3 protein: CASSLTMDTIYEQYF

J gene: TRBJ2-7
V gene: TRBV5-1
D gene: .
clone size: many
CDR3 DNA: TGCGCCAGCAGCTTGAGTGGCGATTCCTACGAGCAGTACTTC
CDR3 protein: CASSLSGDSYEQYF

J gene: TRBJ1-4
V gene: TRBV29-1
D gene: .
clone size: many
CDR3 DNA: TGCAGCGCCGGTCCAACAACTAATGAAAAACTGTTTTTT
CDR3 protein: CSAGPTTNEKLFF

J gene: TRBJ1-6
V gene: TRBV27
D gene: .
clone size: .
CDR3 DNA: TGTGCCAGCAGTTTAAGTGGGACAATTCCGACCCTCCACTTT
CDR3 protein: CASSLSGTIPTLHF

J gene: TRBJ1-2
V gene: TRBV5-1
D gene: TRBD1
clone size: many
CDR3 DNA: TGCGCCAGCAGAGCGACAGCACAGGGGTTTGTGAACGGCTACACCTTC
CDR3 protein: CASRATAQGFVNGYTF

J gene: TRBJ1-5
V gene: TRBV20-1
D gene: .
clone size: many
CDR3 DNA: TGCAGTGCTAACCCGGGCGGGAATCAGCCCCAGCATTTT
CDR3 protein: CSANPGGNQPQHF

J gene: TRBJ2-2
V gene: TRBV11-2
D gene: .
clone size: .
CDR3 DNA: TGTGCCAGCAGCTCTACGGGTCTTCTAACCGGGGAGCTGTTTTTT
CDR3 protein: CASSSTGLLTGELFF

J gene: TRBJ2-2
V gene: TRBV6-8
D gene: TRBD1
clone size: .
CDR3 DNA: TGTGCCAGCAGTTACTCGAAGTGTAAGGGACAGCCAAACACCGGGGAGCTGTTTTTT
CDR3 protein: CASSYSKCKGQPNTGELFF

J gene: TRBJ2-3
V gene: TRBV7-2
D gene: .
clone size: many
CDR3 DNA: TGTGCCAGCAGCTCAGGGGGCACAGATACGCAGTATTTT
CDR3 protein: CASSSGGTDTQYF

J gene: TRBJ2-1
V gene: TRBV5-1
D gene: TRBD1
clone size: .
CDR3 DNA: TGCGCCAGCAGCTTCTTCACAGGGGAATGTGAGCAGTTCTTC
CDR3 protein: CASSFFTGECEQFF

J gene: TRBJ2-3
V gene: TRBV6-5
D gene: .
clone size: medium-sized
CDR3 DNA: TGTGCCAGCAGTTACGGCGGGACAGATACGCAGTATTTT
CDR3 protein: CASSYGGTDTQYF

J gene: TRBJ1-2
V gene: TRBV6-1
D gene: .
clone size: medium-sized
CDR3 DNA: TGTGCCAGCAGCCCAGACAGTGAACATGGCTACACCTTC
CDR3 protein: CASSPDSEHGYTF

J gene: TRBJ1-1
V gene: TRBV29-1
D gene: .
clone size: many
CDR3 DNA: TGCAGCGTTGCGCTACAAAATCACAGGAACGGAGCTTTCTTT
CDR3 protein: CSVALQNHRNGAFF

J gene: TRBJ2-1
V gene: TRBV5-1
D gene: TRBD1
clone size: many
CDR3 DNA: TGCGCCAGCAGTCCAGGGGGCCATGAGCAGTTCTTC
CDR3 protein: CASSPGGHEQFF

J gene: TRBJ2-7
V gene: TRBV20-1
D gene: TRBD1
clone size: many
CDR3 DNA: TGCAGTGCTGACACCTCCGGGACAGGGGATCCCTACGAGCAGTACTTC
CDR3 protein: CSADTSGTGDPYEQYF

J gene: TRBJ1-1
V gene: TRBV3-1
D gene: .
clone size: many
CDR3 DNA: TGTGCCAGCAGCTTTGGGGGCGCCTCCACTGAAGCTTTCTTT
CDR3 protein: CASSFGGASTEAFF

J gene: TRBJ2-2
V gene: TRBV3-1
D gene: .
clone size: .
CDR3 DNA: TGTGCCAGCAGCAGGACAGTTTTGAACACCGGGGAGCTGTTTTTT
CDR3 protein: CASSRTVLNTGELFF

J gene: TRBJ2-5
V gene: TRBV5-1
D gene: .
clone size: many
CDR3 DNA: TGCGCCAGCAGCCCGGGTCGGAGGTACCAAGAGACCCAGTACTTC
CDR3 protein: CASSPGRRYQETQYF

J gene: TRBJ1-2
V gene: TRBV15
D gene: TRBD1
clone size: .
CDR3 DNA: TGTGCCACCAGCAGAGGTGGGGACAGGGTCCTCTATGGCTACACCTTC
CDR3 protein: CATSRGGDRVLYGYTF

J gene: TRBJ1-5
V gene: TRBV12-3/TRBV12-4
D gene: .
clone size: .
CDR3 DNA: TGTGCCAGCAGTTTAGCGGTCAATCAGCCCCAGCATTTT
CDR3 protein: CASSLAVNQPQHF

J gene: TRBJ1-1
V gene: TRBV2
D gene: .
clone size: .
CDR3 DNA: TGTGCCAGCAGCTGGACACCTCAGAACACTGAAGCTTTCTTT
CDR3 protein: CASSWTPQNTEAFF

J gene: TRBJ2-1
V gene: TRBV12-3/TRBV12-4
D gene: .
clone size: many
CDR3 DNA: TGTGCCAGCAGTCCCTTTGGGGAATACAATGAGCAGTTCTTC
CDR3 protein: CASSPFGEYNEQFF

J gene: TRBJ2-3
V gene: TRBV7-2
D gene: .
clone size: few
CDR3 DNA: TGTGCCAGCAGCTTACGCCTAAGTATCGGTGATACGCAGTATTTT
CDR3 protein: CASSLRLSIGDTQYF

J gene: TRBJ1-1
V gene: TRBV3-1
D gene: .
clone size: few
CDR3 DNA: TGTGCCAGCAGCCAAAGGGAAATGAACACTGAAGCTTTCTTT
CDR3 protein: CASSQREMNTEAFF

J gene: TRBJ1-2
V gene: TRBV6-1
D gene: .
clone size: many
CDR3 DNA: TGTGCCAGCAGTGAAGATTTCGGGATCCCTGCCCGCTACACCTTC
CDR3 protein: CASSEDFGIPARYTF

J gene: TRBJ2-1
V gene: TRBV7-2
D gene: .
clone size: .
CDR3 DNA: TGTGCCAGCAGGGATGCGGTGGGGAGTGAGCAGTTCTTC
CDR3 protein: CASRDAVGSEQFF

J gene: TRBJ1-4
V gene: TRBV12-3/TRBV12-4
D gene: .
clone size: many
CDR3 DNA: TGTGCCAGCAGTTTGTTTTCAGGGGACGTTCTGTTTTTT
CDR3 protein: CASSLFSGDVLFF

J gene: TRBJ1-1
V gene: TRBV25-1
D gene: .
clone size: many
CDR3 DNA: TGTGCCAGCAGTGAATCCCGACTTACAGTCATGAACACTGAAGCTTTCTTT
CDR3 protein: CASSESRLTVMNTEAFF

J gene: TRBJ2-1
V gene: TRBV11-2
D gene: TRBD2
clone size: .
CDR3 DNA: TGTGCCAGCAGCTTAGAAGCTAGCGGGGGTTTCAGGTCCTACAATGAGCAGTTCTTC
CDR3 protein: CASSLEASGGFRSYNEQFF

J gene: TRBJ1-1
V gene: TRBV10-3
D gene: TRBD1
clone size: many
CDR3 DNA: TGTGCCATCAGTGAGTCACTAGGACAGGGGTTGACTGAAGCTTTCTTT
CDR3 protein: CAISESLGQGLTEAFF

J gene: TRBJ2-3
V gene: TRBV9
D gene: .
clone size: few
CDR3 DNA: TGTGCCAGCAGCGTAGCGGACAGTACGCAGTATTTT
CDR3 protein: CASSVADSTQYF

J gene: TRBJ1-6
V gene: TRBV29-1
D gene: .
clone size: many
CDR3 DNA: TGCAGCGCAAACTTCGGGGGCGCGGGGTCACCCCTCCACTTT
CDR3 protein: CSANFGGAGSPLHF

J gene: TRBJ2-7
V gene: TRBV12-3/TRBV12-4
D gene: .
clone size: many
CDR3 DNA: TGTGCCAGCAGAGTGTTCGGAGGGGACGAGCAGTACTTC
CDR3 protein: CASRVFGGDEQYF

J gene: TRBJ2-7
V gene: TRBV2
D gene: .
clone size: few
CDR3 DNA: TGTGCCAGCAGTGAACGGGGTCGAGACGAGCAGTACTTC
CDR3 protein: CASSERGRDEQYF

J gene: TRBJ2-1
V gene: TRBV6-2/TRBV6-3
D gene: .
clone size: many
CDR3 DNA: TGTGCCAGCAGTTCCGGGGCCAATGAGCAGTTCTTC
CDR3 protein: CASSSGANEQFF

J gene: TRBJ2-7
V gene: TRBV5-1
D gene: TRBD2
clone size: few
CDR3 DNA: TGCGCCAGCCGGGAGGGGACAAGCTCCTACGAGCAGTACTTC
CDR3 protein: CASREGTSSYEQYF

J gene: TRBJ2-5
V gene: TRBV29-1
D gene: .
clone size: many
CDR3 DNA: TGCAGCGTTGAACTGGGGACCCAGTACTTC
CDR3 protein: CSVELGTQYF

J gene: TRBJ2-3
V gene: TRBV5-6
D gene: .
clone size: many
CDR3 DNA: TGTGCCAGCAGCTTGAGCGGTTCGGATACGCAGTATTTT
CDR3 protein: CASSLSGSDTQYF

J gene: TRBJ1-2
V gene: TRBV2
D gene: .
clone size: many
CDR3 DNA: TGTGCCAGCAGTGAGAGGGGGGAAAGGAATGGCTACACCTTC
CDR3 protein: CASSERGERNGYTF

J gene: TRBJ2-7
V gene: TRBV10-3
D gene: .
clone size: many
CDR3 DNA: TGTGCCATCAGTGAGTCGGGGATCTACGAGCAGTACTTC
CDR3 protein: CAISESGIYEQYF

J gene: TRBJ1-4
V gene: TRBV5-1
D gene: TRBD1
clone size: .
CDR3 DNA: TGCGCCAGCAGCGGACAGGGCTCTGATGAAAAACTGTTTTTT
CDR3 protein: CASSGQGSDEKLFF

J gene: TRBJ2-2
V gene: TRBV3-1
D gene: .
clone size: .
CDR3 DNA: TGTGCCAGCAGCCGAAATAGCGGAGCCACCGGGGAGCTGTTTTTT
CDR3 protein: CASSRNSGATGELFF

J gene: TRBJ1-2
V gene: TRBV7-2
D gene: .
clone size: .
CDR3 DNA: TGTGCCAGCAGCTTAGAATCTGGCAGGGATGGCTACACCTTC
CDR3 protein: CASSLESGRDGYTF

J gene: TRBJ1-1
V gene: TRBV7-2
D gene: .
clone size: many
CDR3 DNA: TGTGCCAGCAGCGCACAGTTATCCACTGAAGCTTTCTTT
CDR3 protein: CASSAQLSTEAFF

J gene: TRBJ2-1
V gene: TRBV6-2/TRBV6-3
D gene: .
clone size: few
CDR3 DNA: TGTGCCAGCGGGGACTCTTTCTCCTACAATGAGCAGTTCTTC
CDR3 protein: CASGDSFSYNEQFF

J gene: TRBJ2-5
V gene: TRBV6-5
D gene: .
clone size: .
CDR3 DNA: TGTGCCAGCAGTTACTCGACGGCAGAAGAGACCCAGTACTTC
CDR3 protein: CASSYSTAEETQYF

J gene: TRBJ2-5
V gene: TRBV5-1
D gene: .
clone size: few
CDR3 DNA: TGCGCCAGCAGCTTGGCCGATGGGGGAGAGACCCAGTACTTC
CDR3 protein: CASSLADGGETQYF

J gene: TRBJ2-5
V gene: TRBV12-3/TRBV12-4
D gene: .
clone size: many
CDR3 DNA: TGTGCCAGCAGTTTAGCGTGGAGGCCTAGGGGAGAGACCCAGTACTTC
CDR3 protein: CASSLAWRPRGETQYF

J gene: TRBJ2-7
V gene: TRBV2
D gene: .
clone size: .
CDR3 DNA: TGTGCCAGCAGTGAAGCGGGGATGGGCTCCTACGAGCAGTACTTC
CDR3 protein: CASSEAGMGSYEQYF